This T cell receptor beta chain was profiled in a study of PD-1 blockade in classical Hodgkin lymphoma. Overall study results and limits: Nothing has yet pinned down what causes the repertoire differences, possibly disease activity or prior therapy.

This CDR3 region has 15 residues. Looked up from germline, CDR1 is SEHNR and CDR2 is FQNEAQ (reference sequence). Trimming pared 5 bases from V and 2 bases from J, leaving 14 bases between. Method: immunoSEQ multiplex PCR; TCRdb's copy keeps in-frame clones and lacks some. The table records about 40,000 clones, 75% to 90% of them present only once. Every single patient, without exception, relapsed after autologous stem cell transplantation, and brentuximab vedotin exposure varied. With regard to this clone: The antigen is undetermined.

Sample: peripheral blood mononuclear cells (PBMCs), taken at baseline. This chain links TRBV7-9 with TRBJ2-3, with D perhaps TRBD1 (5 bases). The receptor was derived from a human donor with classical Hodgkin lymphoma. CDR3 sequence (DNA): TGTGCCAGCAGCCTCGACAGTCCCTACACAGATACGCAGTATTTT. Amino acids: CASSLDSPYTDTQYF.